The rows below give T cell receptor beta chains drawn from one sample of a study of shared T cell receptors in the human thymus. Some clones are missing from TCRdb's copy, which holds only in-frame ones; the method was immunoSEQ multiplex PCR. The sample lists 550,000 to 800,000 clones; approximately 85% were seen once. The data also belong to a second study, concerning human thymus T cells.

The sample was thymocytes. These receptors were taken from a girl under three years old with a congenital heart defect. The CDR3 runs from the conserved cysteine through the conserved F or W. D genes are given only for firm matches. For some rows the clone size is stated as once, few or many, or as a class when expanded; others skip it.

j_call,d_call,clone_size,v_call,cdr3_aa,cdr3_nt
TRBJ2-1,.,few,TRBV5-4,CASSLEILTGKSYNEQFF,TGTGCCAGCAGCTTGGAAATACTTACAGGGAAGTCCTACAATGAGCAGTTCTTC
TRBJ2-1,TRBD1,.,TRBV5-1,CASSRPGPDRGPYNEQFF,TGCGCCAGCAGCCGACCGGGGCCAGACAGGGGGCCCTACAATGAGCAGTTCTTC
TRBJ2-1,TRBD2,.,TRBV9,CASSAPAKRGVYNEQFF,TGTGCCAGCAGCGCGCCGGCGAAACGGGGGGTGTACAATGAGCAGTTCTTC
TRBJ1-1,TRBD1,once,TRBV30,CAWSVQRTGGMNTEAFF,TGTGCCTGGAGTGTACAGCGAACAGGGGGAATGAACACTGAAGCTTTCTTT
TRBJ2-7,TRBD2,.,TRBV9,CASSATRLAGAVEQYF,TGTGCCAGCAGCGCCACCAGACTAGCGGGGGCGGTCGAGCAGTACTTC
TRBJ2-3,.,.,TRBV27,CASSPQRSF,TGTGCCAGCAGTCCTCAAAGGAGTTTT
TRBJ1-6,.,.,TRBV5-1,CASTHGQTYNSPLHF,TGCGCCAGCACCCATGGACAGACTTATAATTCACCCCTCCACTTT
TRBJ1-1,.,.,TRBV6-1,CASTWQGTTEAFF,TGTGCCAGCACCTGGCAGGGGACAACTGAAGCTTTCTTT
TRBJ2-7,TRBD2,.,TRBV7-9,CASSFIGGSSYEQYF,TGTGCCAGCAGCTTTATCGGGGGGAGCTCCTACGAGCAGTACTTC
TRBJ2-1,TRBD1,once,TRBV2,CASNLGQGWNEQFF,TGTGCCAGCAACCTGGGACAGGGATGGAATGAGCAGTTCTTC
TRBJ1-1,TRBD1,.,TRBV5-8,CASSLEGQGKTEAFF,TGTGCCAGCAGCTTGGAGGGACAGGGGAAGACTGAAGCTTTCTTT
TRBJ2-5,TRBD2,.,TRBV5-1,CASSPETSGGPPETQYF,TGCGCCAGCAGCCCGGAGACTAGCGGGGGCCCTCCCGAGACCCAGTACTTC
TRBJ1-5,.,.,TRBV6-5,CASSYRRNQPQHF,TGTGCCAGCAGTTACCGTCGTAATCAGCCCCAGCATTTT
TRBJ2-2,.,once,TRBV7-9,CAPVLQGSTGELFF,TGTGCCCCGGTATTGCAGGGGAGCACCGGGGAGCTGTTTTTT
TRBJ2-7,TRBD1,.,TRBV2,CASSPRTGLLYEQYF,TGTGCCAGCAGCCCCAGGACAGGGCTGCTCTACGAGCAGTACTTC
TRBJ2-7,.,.,TRBV27,CASSPLPVSDNEQYF,TGTGCCAGCAGTCCCCTACCCGTTAGCGACAACGAGCAGTACTTC
TRBJ1-4,.,.,TRBV19,CASNPPGALNEKLFF,TGTGCCAGTAACCCCCCAGGCGCCCTTAATGAAAAACTGTTTTTT
TRBJ2-7,.,.,TRBV4-3,CASSQDLTGYTYEQYF,TGCGCCAGCAGCCAAGACCTGACAGGATACACCTACGAGCAGTACTTC
TRBJ1-2,TRBD1,.,TRBV7-2,CASSLSPGTDYGYTF,TGTGCCAGCAGCTTATCTCCGGGGACAGACTATGGCTACACCTTC
TRBJ2-2,.,.,TRBV6-6,CASSYEPYGELFF,TGTGCCAGCAGTTATGAGCCCTACGGGGAGCTGTTTTTT
TRBJ1-6,.,.,TRBV4-2,CASSYGGLLGLSSPLHF,TGTGCCAGCAGCTATGGGGGGTTGTTGGGATTAAGTTCACCCCTCCACTTT
TRBJ1-2,.,.,TRBV28,CASSHWRQGHGYTF,TGTGCCAGCAGCCACTGGCGGCAGGGCCATGGCTACACCTTC
TRBJ1-2,TRBD1,.,TRBV15,CATSEPQDREPLNYGYTF,TGTGCCACCAGCGAGCCCCAGGACAGGGAGCCCCTTAACTATGGCTACACCTTC
TRBJ1-2,TRBD1,.,TRBV5-1,CASSWDPGTGNGYTF,TGCGCCAGCAGCTGGGACCCCGGGACAGGCAATGGCTACACCTTC
TRBJ1-4,TRBD1,.,TRBV4-1,CASSQVNRGNEKLFF,TGCGCCAGCAGCCAAGTCAACAGGGGGAATGAAAAACTGTTTTTT
TRBJ2-7,.,.,TRBV10-3,CAISDPLLGQGSSYEQYF,TGTGCCATCAGTGATCCTCTTCTGGGTCAGGGGAGCTCCTACGAGCAGTACTTC
TRBJ1-3,TRBD1,few,TRBV6-1,CASSLQGAGNTIYF,TGTGCCAGCAGCCTCCAGGGGGCTGGAAACACCATATATTTT
TRBJ1-5,TRBD1,.,TRBV19,CASSSRDRDVQPQHF,TGTGCCAGTAGTAGCCGGGACAGGGATGTTCAGCCCCAGCATTTT
TRBJ2-3,.,.,TRBV28,CASFPRACTDTQYF,TGTGCCAGCTTCCCACGCGCTTGCACAGATACGCAGTATTTT
TRBJ2-1,TRBD1,.,TRBV6-4,CASSDADRSSYNEQFF,TGTGCCAGCAGTGACGCGGACAGGAGCTCCTACAATGAGCAGTTCTTC
TRBJ1-6,TRBD1,once,TRBV5-1,CASSLGQGISPLHF,TGCGCCAGCAGCTTGGGACAGGGGATTTCACCCCTCCACTTT
TRBJ2-3,TRBD1,.,TRBV5-1,CASSNRTGNTDTQYF,TGCGCCAGCAGCAACCGGACAGGCAACACAGATACGCAGTATTTT
TRBJ1-5,.,.,TRBV5-1,CASSPGDPQVWDQPQHF,TGCGCCAGCAGCCCAGGAGATCCACAGGTATGGGATCAGCCCCAGCATTTT